This T cell receptor (beta chain) was recorded in a study of blood T cell repertoires in COVID-19. Study-level information: Sites in the United States, Italy and Spain provided acute and convalescent COVID-19 samples. Sample material is recorded as cDNA or gDNA derived from T cells, B-cell-depleted T cells, or PBMCs.

Authors' methods: From reference gene primer amplification, estimates of nucleated cell counts were derived. Repertoires were generated with immunoSEQ multiplex PCR, while TCRdb's copy carries only in-frame clones and drops some. Clonal size and the V and J genes are those of that table, whereas D and trimming came from the DNA. This table holds roughly 270,000 clones, 88% found once. Germline V gene sequence: CDR1 SNHLY, CDR2 FYNNEI. The CDR3 has 16 residues. With 5 bases removed from V and 3 bases from J, the gap between germline ends came to 20 bases. V and J are TRBV2 and TRBJ2-7; the D gene is possibly TRBD1 (5 bases). This clonotype was obtained from a man younger than 30 with active or convalescent COVID-19. The specimen was peripheral blood. In DNA form, the CDR3 reads TGTGCCAGCAGTACCTCACGACAGACGGCCGTCTACGAGCAGTACTTC. Protein product: CASSTSRQTAVYEQYF.